Below, 15 T cell receptor beta chains from the same sample are listed, as sequenced in a study of shared clonotypes between healthy human individuals. Sequencing was performed with immunoSEQ multiplex PCR; in TCRdb, only in-frame clones are kept and a portion is missing. This sample has 2 million to 2.5 million clones, with 85% to 95% found just once. The material sequenced was naive CD4+ T cells from PBMCs. As to subset: CD45RA+ positively selected. The receptors originated from a young man in good health. Some clones in this sample may be carry-over from other donors' samples.

The chain employs TRBV2 and TRBJ2-3, with D possibly matching TRBD1 (6 bases). Deletions cut 4 bases from V and 9 bases from J, with 14 bases between. The CDR3 is 13 residues long. Germline-derived CDR1 and CDR2 are SNHLY and FYNNEI. Here the CDR3 DNA reads TGTGCCAGCAGTGCCAACAGGGAAGGGACGCAGTATTTT. Amino acids: CASSANREGTQYF.

As concerns this clone: Other DNA variants within this sample encode the same CDR3. The CDR3 DNA reads TGCGCCAGCAGCCCAAGCGGGAGTTCTTACAATGAGCAGTTCTTC. This sequence encodes CASSPSGSSYNEQFF. J is TRBJ2-1 and V is TRBV5-1; 8 positions match TRBD2. There are 15 residues in the CDR3. The germline gives CDR1 SGHRS, CDR2 YFSETQ. V dropped 4 bases and J dropped 4; count of bases not matched to a gene: 7.

The J gene is TRBJ1-2, the V gene TRBV5-1, with 7 bases fitting TRBD1. Germline values: CDR1 SGHRS, CDR2 YFSETQ. The CDR3 totals 18 residues. With V trimmed by 6 bases and J by 3 bases, 20 bases remained unmatched. CDR3: CASTPSGTEEGWDYGYTF. DNA of the CDR3: TGCGCCAGCACCCCCAGCGGGACAGAGGAGGGATGGGACTATGGCTACACCTTC.

This clone was counted a few times. The genes are TRBV9 and TRBJ2-7; D unclear. This CDR3 is built from 14 residues. CDR1 and CDR2 (germline): SGDLS, YYNGEE. V was clipped by 2 bases and J by 3 bases, with 12 bases between them. The CDR3 coding sequence is TGTGCCAGCAGCGTTATGCCGGAAAACTACGAGCAGTACTTC. It codes for CASSVMPENYEQYF.

This chain links TRBV28 with TRBJ2-5; a possible D gene is TRBD2 (5 bases). This CDR3 has 13 amino acids. Germline lookup yields CDR1 MDHEN and CDR2 SYDVKM. Trimming took 3 bases from V and 5 from J, leaving 10 bases between them. CDR3 loop: CASSFRGSETQYF. The CDR3 DNA follows: TGTGCCAGCAGTTTCCGAGGGAGTGAGACCCAGTACTTC.

The chain uses TRBV27 and TRBJ2-7, with TRBD2 matching over 12 bases. V shed 5 bases and J 5 bases; nucleotides not matched to a gene: 10. Germline V gene lookup returns CDR1 MNHEY and CDR2 SMNVEV (reference sequence). This CDR3 has 16 amino acids. The CDR3 sequence is CASSLILAGGHHEQYF. CDR3 in DNA: TGTGCCAGCAGTCTCATTCTAGCGGGAGGGCACCACGAGCAGTACTTC.

CDR3 residues: CASSLAGGVAPRGVVAFF. CDR3 bases: TGCGCCAGCAGCCTAGCTGGAGGAGTGGCCCCACGGGGAGTGGTAGCTTTCTTT. The chain employs TRBV5-1 and TRBJ1-1; no firm D call. CDR3 length: 18 residues. The germline V gene encodes CDR1 SGHRS and CDR2 YFSETQ. V lost 4 bases and J lost 10, with 32 bases in between.

The chain joins TRBV20-1 to TRBJ2-5; TRBD1 might be the D (6 bases). The CDR3 runs to 11 residues. Between the trimmed V and J ends, which lost 7 bases and 5 bases, there was a span of 11 bases. The V gene's germline CDR1 is DFQATT and CDR2 SNEGSKA (reference sequence). CDR3: CSVGRGETQYF. The DNA for the CDR3 is TGCAGTGTTGGCAGGGGTGAGACCCAGTACTTC.

The rearrangement joins TRBV27 to TRBJ2-7, with 7 nucleotides matching TRBD2. Per the germline V gene, CDR1 is MNHEY and CDR2 is SMNVEV (reference sequence). V lost 6 bases and J lost 2; bases outside the gene matches: 19. This CDR3 spans 18 amino acids. CDR3 protein: CASSSPMGGTFPTYEQYF. The CDR3, as DNA: TGTGCCAGCAGCTCTCCCATGGGGGGGACCTTTCCTACCTACGAGCAGTACTTC.

This rearrangement joins TRBV5-1 to TRBJ1-5, with a tentative D call TRBD1 (6 bases). Germline V gene sequence: CDR1 SGHRS, CDR2 YFSETQ. The CDR3 loop spans 13 amino acids. V lost 4 bases and J 5 bases, leaving 10 bases between the germline ends. CDR3 residues: CASSVDSDQPQHF. The CDR3 DNA reads as TGCGCCAGCAGCGTGGACAGCGATCAGCCCCAGCATTTT.

V and J are TRBV19 and TRBJ2-5; 8 bases line up with TRBD1. Looked up from germline, CDR1 is LNHDA and CDR2 is SQIVND (reference sequence). There are 13 residues in the CDR3. J was trimmed by 4 bases and V by 7 bases; bases with no gene match: 5. For the CDR3, the DNA is TGTGCCAGTATCAGGGGGCTGGGAGAGACCCAGTACTTC. Protein sequence: CASIRGLGETQYF.

The chain recombines TRBV30 with TRBJ2-3; 9 bases align to TRBD2. J gave up 2 bases and V 3 bases, and 12 bases lay outside the gene matches. Germline V CDR1 and CDR2: GTSNPN, SVGIG (reference sequence). This CDR3 has 17 residues. In DNA form, the CDR3 reads TGTGCCTGGAGGGACAGGACTAGCGCAGCATACACAGATACGCAGTATTTT. This sequence encodes CAWRDRTSAAYTDTQYF.

The J gene is TRBJ2-1, the V gene TRBV18, with 12 bases lining up with TRBD2. Trimming removed 6 bases from V and 7 bases from J; junction bases left unmatched: 10. Germline CDR1 and CDR2: KGHSH and LQKENI. This CDR3 spans 16 amino acids. The DNA for the CDR3 is TGTGCCAGCTCGGCCTCGACTAGCGGGAGTAGGAATGAGCAGTTCTTC. Translating it yields CASSASTSGSRNEQFF.

The chain couples TRBV27 to TRBJ1-1, with TRBD1 matching over 9 bases. CDR1 is MNHEY and CDR2 is SMNVEV in the germline V gene (reference sequence). V lost 5 bases and J lost 3; bases outside the gene matches: 7. The CDR3 runs 15 residues. The CDR3 spells CASSGPDRGDTEAFF. CDR3 in DNA: TGTGCCAGCAGTGGCCCCGACAGGGGGGACACTGAAGCTTTCTTT.

The genes are TRBV28 and TRBJ2-2; perhaps D is TRBD1 or TRBD2 (5 bases each). The V gene lost 0 bases and the J gene lost 5 bases, with 10 bases spanning the gap. The CDR3 is made up of 15 amino acids. CDR1 is MDHEN and CDR2 is SYDVKM in the germline V gene. CDR3 in DNA: TGTGCCAGCAGTTTATGGGGGCGCGGGACCGGGGAGCTGTTTTTT. This translates into CASSLWGRGTGELFF.